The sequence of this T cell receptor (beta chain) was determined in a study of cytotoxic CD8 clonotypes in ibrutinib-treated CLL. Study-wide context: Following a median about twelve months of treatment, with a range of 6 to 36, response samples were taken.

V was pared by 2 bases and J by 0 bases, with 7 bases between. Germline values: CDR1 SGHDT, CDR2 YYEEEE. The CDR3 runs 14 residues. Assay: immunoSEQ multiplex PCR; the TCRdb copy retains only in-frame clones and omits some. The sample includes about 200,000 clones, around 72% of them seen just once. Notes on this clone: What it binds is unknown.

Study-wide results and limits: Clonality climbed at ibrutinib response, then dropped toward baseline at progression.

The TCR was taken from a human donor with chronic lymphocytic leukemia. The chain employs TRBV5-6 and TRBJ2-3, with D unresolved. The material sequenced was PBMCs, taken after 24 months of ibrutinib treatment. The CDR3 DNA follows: TGTGCCAGCAGCTTTTCACCTAGCACAGATACGCAGTATTTT. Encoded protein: CASSFSPSTDTQYF.